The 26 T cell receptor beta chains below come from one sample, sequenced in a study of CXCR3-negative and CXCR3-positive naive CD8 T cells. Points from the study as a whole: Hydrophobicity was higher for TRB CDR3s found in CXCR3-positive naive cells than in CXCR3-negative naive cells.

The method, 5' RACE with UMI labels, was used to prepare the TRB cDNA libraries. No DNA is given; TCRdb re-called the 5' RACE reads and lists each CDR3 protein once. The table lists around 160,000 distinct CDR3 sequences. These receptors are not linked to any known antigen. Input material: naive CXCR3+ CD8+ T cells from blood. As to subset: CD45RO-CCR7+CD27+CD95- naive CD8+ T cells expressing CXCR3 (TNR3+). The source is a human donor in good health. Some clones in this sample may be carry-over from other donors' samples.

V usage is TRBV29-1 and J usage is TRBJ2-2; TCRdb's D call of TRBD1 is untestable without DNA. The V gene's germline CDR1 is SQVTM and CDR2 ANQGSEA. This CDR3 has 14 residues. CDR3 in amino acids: CSVAGTGRVGELFF.

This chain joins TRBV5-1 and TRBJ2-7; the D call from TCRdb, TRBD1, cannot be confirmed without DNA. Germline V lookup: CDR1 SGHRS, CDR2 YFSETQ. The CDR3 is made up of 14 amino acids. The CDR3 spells CASSPGGNSYEQYF.

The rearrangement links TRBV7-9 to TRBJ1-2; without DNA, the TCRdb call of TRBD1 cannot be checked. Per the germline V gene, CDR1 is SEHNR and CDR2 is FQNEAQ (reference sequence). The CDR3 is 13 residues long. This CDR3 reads CASSPDRGYGYTF.

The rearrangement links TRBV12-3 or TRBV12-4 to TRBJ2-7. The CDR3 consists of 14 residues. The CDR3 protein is CASSLGQDLYEQYF.

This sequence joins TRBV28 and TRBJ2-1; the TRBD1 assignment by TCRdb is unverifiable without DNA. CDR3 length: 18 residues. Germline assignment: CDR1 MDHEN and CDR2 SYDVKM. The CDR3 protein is CASSFLVEGGSSYNEQFF.

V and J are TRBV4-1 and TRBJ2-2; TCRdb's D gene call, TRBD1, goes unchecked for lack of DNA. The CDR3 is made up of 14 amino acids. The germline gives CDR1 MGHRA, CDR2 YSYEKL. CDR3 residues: CASSQVRDSGELFF.

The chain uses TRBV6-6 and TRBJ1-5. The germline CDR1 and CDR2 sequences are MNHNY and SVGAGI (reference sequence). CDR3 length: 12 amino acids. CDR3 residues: CASSQDNQPQHF.

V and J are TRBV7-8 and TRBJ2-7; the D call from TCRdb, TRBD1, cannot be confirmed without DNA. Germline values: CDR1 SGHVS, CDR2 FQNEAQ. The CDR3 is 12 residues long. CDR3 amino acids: CASSYLSVEQYF.

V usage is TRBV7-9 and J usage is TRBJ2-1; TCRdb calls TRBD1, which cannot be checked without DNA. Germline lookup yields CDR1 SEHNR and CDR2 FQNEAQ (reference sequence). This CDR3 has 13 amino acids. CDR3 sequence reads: CASSRTGANEQFF. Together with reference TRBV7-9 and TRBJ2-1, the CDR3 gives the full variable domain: DTGVSQNPRHKITKRGQNVTFRCDPISEHNRLYWYRQTLGQGPEFLTYFQNEAQLEKSRLLSDRFSAERPKGSFSTLEIQRTEQGDSAMYLCASSRTGANEQFFGPGTRLTVL.

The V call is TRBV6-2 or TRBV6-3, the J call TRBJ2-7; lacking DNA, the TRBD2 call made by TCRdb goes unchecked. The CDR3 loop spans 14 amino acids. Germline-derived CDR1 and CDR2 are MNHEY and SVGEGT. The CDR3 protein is CASSSGLDSYEQYF.

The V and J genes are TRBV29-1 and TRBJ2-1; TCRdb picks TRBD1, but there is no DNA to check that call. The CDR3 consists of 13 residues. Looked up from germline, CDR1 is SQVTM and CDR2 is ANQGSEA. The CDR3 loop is CSVEMDTYNEQFF.

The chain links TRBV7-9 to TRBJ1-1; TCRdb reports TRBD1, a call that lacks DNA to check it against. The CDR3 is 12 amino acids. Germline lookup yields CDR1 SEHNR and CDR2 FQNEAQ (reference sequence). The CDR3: CASSDRPYEAFF.

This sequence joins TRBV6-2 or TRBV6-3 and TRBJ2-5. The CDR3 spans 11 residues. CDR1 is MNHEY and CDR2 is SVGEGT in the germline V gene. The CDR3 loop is CASSYFETQYF.

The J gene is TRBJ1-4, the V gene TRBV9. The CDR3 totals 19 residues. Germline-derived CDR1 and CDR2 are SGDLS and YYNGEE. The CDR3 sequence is CASSVRDSPGGPINEKLFF.

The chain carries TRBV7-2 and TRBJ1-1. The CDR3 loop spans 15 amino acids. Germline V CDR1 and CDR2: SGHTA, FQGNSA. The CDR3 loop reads CASSPPSSIVAEAFF.

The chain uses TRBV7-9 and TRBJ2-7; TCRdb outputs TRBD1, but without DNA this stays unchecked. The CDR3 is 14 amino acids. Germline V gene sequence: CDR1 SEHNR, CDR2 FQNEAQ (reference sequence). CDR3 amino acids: CASSLDAGAYEQYF.

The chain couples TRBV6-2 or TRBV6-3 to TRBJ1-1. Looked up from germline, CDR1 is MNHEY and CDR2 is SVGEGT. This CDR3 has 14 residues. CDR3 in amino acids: CASRRSELDTEAFF.

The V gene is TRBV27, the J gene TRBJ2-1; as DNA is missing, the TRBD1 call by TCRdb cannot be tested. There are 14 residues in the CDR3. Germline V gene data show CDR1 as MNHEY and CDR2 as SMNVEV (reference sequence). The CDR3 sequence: CASSLISGGNEQFF.

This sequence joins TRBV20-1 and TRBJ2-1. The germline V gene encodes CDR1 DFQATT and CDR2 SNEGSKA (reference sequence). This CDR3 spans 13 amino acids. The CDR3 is CSARDQRYNEQFF.

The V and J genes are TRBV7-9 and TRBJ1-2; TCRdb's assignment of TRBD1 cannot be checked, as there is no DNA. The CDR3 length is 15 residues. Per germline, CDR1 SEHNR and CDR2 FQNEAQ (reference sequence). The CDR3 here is CASSSLWDSQYGYTF.

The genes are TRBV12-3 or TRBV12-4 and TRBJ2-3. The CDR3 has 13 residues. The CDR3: CASSPVVTDTQYF.

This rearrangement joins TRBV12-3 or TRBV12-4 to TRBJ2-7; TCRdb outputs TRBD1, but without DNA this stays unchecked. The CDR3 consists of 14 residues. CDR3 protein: CASSSGGPAYEQYF.

The CDR3 sequence: CSARTGKETQYF. The V and J genes are TRBV29-1 and TRBJ2-5; the TRBD1 assignment by TCRdb is unverifiable without DNA. CDR3 length: 12 residues. Per germline, CDR1 SQVTM and CDR2 ANQGSEA.

The CDR3 sequence: CSARDRGMNSYEQYF. The chain has TRBV20-1 and TRBJ2-7; TCRdb's assignment of TRBD1 cannot be checked, as there is no DNA. Germline V CDR1 and CDR2: DFQATT, SNEGSKA (reference sequence). CDR3 length: 15 amino acids.

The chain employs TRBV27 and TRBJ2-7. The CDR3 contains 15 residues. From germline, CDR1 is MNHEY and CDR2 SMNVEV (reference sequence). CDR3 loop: CASSPRGLGLYEQYF.

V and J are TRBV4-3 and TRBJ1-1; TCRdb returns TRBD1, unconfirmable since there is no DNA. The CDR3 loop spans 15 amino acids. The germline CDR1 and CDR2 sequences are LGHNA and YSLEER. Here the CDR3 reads CASSQTETGATEAFF.